The 20 T cell receptor beta chains listed next were all sequenced from one sample in a study of T cells in Graves' hyperthyroidism and ophthalmopathy. Researchers amplified the TCR beta CDR3 regions from RNA transcripts. In the first-round RT-PCR of the TCR CDR3, the HTBI primer set was used. TCRdb analysed the multiplex PCR reads with MiXCR anew, one entry per CDR3 protein. This sample has about 98,000 distinct CDR3 sequences, with roughly 37% found just once. The sample taken for sequencing was peripheral blood or thyroid tissue (not recorded which). The receptor source for this set is a woman younger than 45 with Graves' hyperthyroidism.

Only a few counts were recorded for this clonotype. V usage is TRBV6-6 and J usage is TRBJ1-2, with a tentative D call TRBD1 (6 bases). CDR1 is MNHNY and CDR2 is SVGAGI in the germline V gene (reference sequence). V lost 7 bases and J lost 4, with 25 bases in between. The CDR3 runs to 17 residues. The CDR3 loop reads CASTTSRDTLGGYGYTF. The DNA for the CDR3 is TGTGCCAGCACCACCAGCCGGGACACCCTGGGGGGCTATGGCTACACCTTC.

This clonotype was detected many times. The chain employs TRBV5-1 and TRBJ2-7, with a weak D call TRBD2 (5 bases). The germline CDR1 and CDR2 sequences are SGHRS and YFSETQ. V gave up 2 bases and J gave up 3 bases, with 12 bases separating them. CDR3 length equals 14 residues. The CDR3 nucleotides read TGCGCCAGCAGCTTACGGGGTGGATTCTACGAGCAGTACTTC. Translated: CASSLRGGFYEQYF.

Ten or more counts support this clonotype. The V call is TRBV3-1, the J call TRBJ2-7; D unresolved. There are 14 residues in the CDR3. In germline, CDR1 is LGHDT, CDR2 YNNKEL (reference sequence). V shed 0 bases and J shed 1 base, with 7 bases lying between them. CDR3 in amino acids: CASSQEGSSYEQYF. CDR3 sequence (DNA): TGTGCCAGCAGCCAAGAAGGATCTTCCTACGAGCAGTACTTC.

This clonotype was recorded at least ten times. The genes are TRBV7-3 and TRBJ2-3; D remains unclear. This CDR3 has 10 residues. The germline CDR1 and CDR2 sequences are SGHTA and FQGTGA. CDR3 residues: CKGSTDTQYF. In DNA form, the CDR3 reads TGTAAGGGAAGCACAGATACGCAGTATTTT.

This clonotype was counted many times. V gene TRBV12-3 or TRBV12-4 combines with J gene TRBJ1-1; possible D gene TRBD1, 5 bases. Trimming removed 2 bases from V and 4 bases from J, with 8 bases in between. The CDR3 length is 13 residues. CDR3 sequence (DNA): TGTGCCAGCAGTTTAAGGGGAGCCACTGAAGCTTTCTTT. Translating it yields CASSLRGATEAFF.

The chain joins TRBV10-2 to TRBJ2-7; 10 positions agree with TRBD2. Looked up from germline, CDR1 is WSHSY and CDR2 is SAAADI. This CDR3 contains 14 residues. V was pared by 7 bases and J by 7 bases, with 10 bases of the junction left unmatched. CDR3 loop: CASKPSSGSREQYF. The CDR3 bases are TGCGCCAGCAAACCCTCTAGCGGGAGTCGAGAGCAGTACTTC.

V usage is TRBV29-1 and J usage is TRBJ2-2; D might be TRBD1 or TRBD2, each matching 5 bases. Germline values: CDR1 SQVTM, CDR2 ANQGSEA. The CDR3 is 14 residues long. V dropped 3 bases and J dropped 0 bases, with 8 bases sitting between them. The CDR3 reads CSVDEGTNTGELFF. As DNA, the CDR3 is TGCAGCGTTGATGAGGGGACGAACACCGGGGAGCTGTTTTTT.

Turning to this clonotype: One base away lies a much larger clone, so this may be a sequencing read error. The chain recombines TRBV5-1 with TRBJ1-5; tentatively, D is TRBD1 (5 bases). Germline V gene data show CDR1 as SGHRS and CDR2 as YFSETQ. CDR3 length: 14 residues. Written as DNA, the CDR3 is TGCGCCTGCAGCCAAGGAGGGGCCGAACAGCCCCAGCATTTT. It encodes CACSQGGAEQPQHF.

This clonotype was counted many times. The chain employs TRBV20-1 and TRBJ2-3; D not certain. V was pared by 7 bases and J by 4 bases, with 9 bases between. Germline loops: CDR1 DFQATT, CDR2 SNEGSKA (reference sequence). This CDR3 has 11 residues. The CDR3 loop is CSGTVADTQYF. CDR3 DNA: TGCAGTGGTACGGTAGCAGATACGCAGTATTTT.

This clonotype showed up many times. One end of the junction does not line up with germline, which may come from a read error. V and J are TRBV7-7 and TRBJ2-3; D perhaps matches TRBD1 (5 bases). Germline CDR1 is SSHAT and CDR2 is FNYEAQ (reference sequence). This CDR3 contains 14 residues. This CDR3 reads CASSSGKTPDTQYF. The CDR3 DNA is TGTGCTAGCAGCTCAGGGAAGACGCCCGATACGCAGTATTTT. The full variable domain, with the rest looked up from reference TRBV7-7 and TRBJ2-3, is GAGVSQSPRYKVTKRGQDVTLRCDPISSHATLYWYQQALGQGPEFLTYFNYEAQPDKSGLPSDRFSAERPEGSISTLTIQRTEQRDSAMYRCASSSGKTPDTQYFGPGTRLTVL.

The chain recombines TRBV7-8 with TRBJ2-7; 8 nucleotides match TRBD2. J gave up 4 bases and V 1 base, and 9 bases lay outside the gene matches. The germline V gene encodes CDR1 SGHVS and CDR2 FQNEAQ. The CDR3 has 16 residues. This CDR3 reads CASSLVLCLAGYEQYF. In DNA form, the CDR3 reads TGTGCCAGCAGCTTAGTCCTGTGTCTAGCGGGTTACGAGCAGTACTTC.

On this clonotype: This CDR3 fails to terminate in the conserved phenylalanine or tryptophan, so it likely reflects a read error. The rearrangement uses TRBV20-1 and TRBJ1-2; no clear D gene. The length of the CDR3 is 13 residues. The V end lost 3 bases, the J end lost 8 bases, and 16 bases lay between the germline ends. CDR1 and CDR2 from the germline V gene are DFQATT and SNEGSKA (reference sequence). CDR3: CSARDGGFEGYTL. For the CDR3, the DNA is TGCAGTGCTAGGGATGGCGGGTTCGAGGGCTACACCCTC.

This clonotype was recorded many times. The chain couples TRBV5-4 to TRBJ2-2, with 11 bases matching TRBD2. In germline, CDR1 is SGHNT, CDR2 YYREEE (reference sequence). The CDR3 has 17 amino acids. Trimming at V came to 4 bases and at J to 5 bases, leaving 10 bases not matched to a gene. CDR3 bases: TGTGCCAGCAGCCCAGGGGGGACTAGCGGTCGAACCGGGGAGCTGTTTTTT. It encodes CASSPGGTSGRTGELFF.

This chain connects TRBV5-6 to TRBJ1-4; 7 bases line up with TRBD1. This CDR3 comprises 14 residues. Trimming removed 0 bases from V and 8 bases from J; junction bases left unmatched: 4. CDR1 and CDR2 (germline): SGHDT, YYEEEE. CDR3 region: CASSLGQGTEKLFF. The CDR3 DNA reads as TGTGCCAGCAGCTTGGGACAGGGAACGGAAAAACTGTTTTTT.

In regard to this clonotype: The missing conserved phenylalanine or tryptophan at the end of this CDR3 makes a read error likely. The V and J genes are TRBV7-2 and TRBJ1-1; D might be TRBD1 (6 bases). V lost 5 bases to trimming and J lost 6 bases, with 19 bases between them. The length of the CDR3 is 15 residues. Germline loops: CDR1 SGHTA, CDR2 FQGNSA. The CDR3 DNA sequence: TGTGCCAGCAGCCCATACCGGGGCAGGGGCTCTGAAGCTTTCTCT. Residues: CASSPYRGRGSEAFS.

The table lists this clonotype with many counts. The chain uses TRBV20-1 and TRBJ2-7, with TRBD2 matching 10 bases. After removal of 1 base from V and 5 bases from J, the junction contained 8 bases not matched to a gene. Germline CDR1 and CDR2: DFQATT and SNEGSKA (reference sequence). The CDR3 has 15 residues. The CDR3 spells CSARAPSGRGNEQYF. The CDR3 region has the DNA TGCAGTGCTAGAGCCCCTAGCGGGAGAGGGAACGAGCAGTACTTC.

This clonotype was recorded many times. The CDR3 protein is CATTGTAYNSPLHF. DNA of the CDR3: TGTGCCACCACCGGGACGGCATATAATTCACCCCTCCACTTT. V gene TRBV6-5 combines with J gene TRBJ1-6; D is perhaps TRBD1 (5 bases). The germline V gene encodes CDR1 MNHEY and CDR2 SVGAGI. The germline V and J ends were trimmed by 10 bases and 4 bases, with 14 bases remaining between them. The CDR3 runs 14 residues.

This clonotype was detected ten times or more. The V gene is TRBV28, the J gene TRBJ2-7; D call uncertain. V was clipped by 1 base and J by 2 bases, with 9 bases between them. Germline CDR1 and CDR2: MDHEN and SYDVKM. The length of the CDR3 is 14 residues. CDR3 in amino acids: CASSLLGSTYEQYF. The CDR3, as DNA: TGTGCCAGCAGTTTATTAGGCAGTACCTACGAGCAGTACTTC. Full variable domain (remainder filled in from reference TRBV28 and TRBJ2-7): DVKVTQSSRYLVKRTGEKVFLECVQDMDHENMFWYRQDPGLGLRLIYFSYDVKMKEKGDIPEGYSVSREKKERFSLILESASTNQTSMYLCASSLLGSTYEQYFGPGTRLTVT.

The chain employs TRBV20-1 and TRBJ2-7; 14 bases are a match to TRBD2. Unmatched junction bases numbered 7, after V lost 5 bases and J lost 4 bases. The germline V gene has CDR1 DFQATT and CDR2 SNEGSKA (reference sequence). This CDR3 has 15 residues. The CDR3, as DNA: TGCAGTGCTGACACGGGACTAGCGGGAGTATACGAGCAGTACTTC. Protein: CSADTGLAGVYEQYF.

CDR3 nucleotides: TGTGCCAGCAGTCTACAGGGTGTGAACACTGAAGCTTTCTTT. It translates to CASSLQGVNTEAFF. The chain uses TRBV27 and TRBJ1-1; D may be TRBD1 (6 bases). This CDR3 spans 14 amino acids. CDR1 is MNHEY and CDR2 is SMNVEV in the germline V gene (reference sequence). V was trimmed by 5 bases and J by 0 bases, leaving 10 bases between them.